This T cell receptor beta chain was sequenced in a study of molecular identifiers for immune sequencing clone quantification. Study-wide background: Replicate RNA from 20,000 or 100,000 naive CD8 T cells formed five aliquots; four were sequenced.

Sorted cells numbering roughly 19,000 to 1,000,000, with 10%, 30% or 50% RNA, yielded the naive CD8 libraries. This clonotype was observed a few times. Its antigen remains unidentified. TCRdb reprocessed the PCR reads via MiXCR and lists one record per CDR3 protein. The sample lists around 100,000 distinct CDR3 sequences; 36% were seen once. Between the trimmed V and J ends, which lost 5 bases and 11 bases, there was a span of 21 bases. The CDR3 length is 15 residues. Germline CDR1 SGHVS, CDR2 FQNEAQ. Study-level points and caveats: Detecting spiked Jurkat TCR RNA from one cell among about a million naive cells was reportedly possible.

This sequence was found in a human donor in good health. Some libraries in this study had Jurkat cell RNA spiked in. This sequence joins TRBV7-8 and TRBJ1-4, with a tentative D call TRBD1 (5 bases). Material for sequencing was naive CD8+ T cells from blood, with Jurkat cell RNA spiked in. Indicated subset: FACS-sorted CD8+CD4-CCR7+CD45RA+ naive T cells. Here the CDR3 reads CASSSPKMGEEKLFF. The CDR3 coding sequence is TGTGCCAGCAGCAGCCCGAAGATGGGGGAGGAGAAACTGTTTTTT.